Following are 7 T cell receptor beta chains from one sample sequenced in a study of blood T cell repertoires in COVID-19. The data were produced by immunoSEQ multiplex PCR, yet TCRdb's version contains in-frame clones alone and is incomplete. This table has roughly 40,000 clones, around 75% appearing once. Source material: peripheral blood. Every receptor here comes from an older man with acute or convalescent COVID-19.

The chain uses TRBV28 and TRBJ2-1, with D possibly TRBD2 on 5 matching bases. V dropped 3 bases and J dropped 6 bases, with 12 bases sitting between them. The germline gives CDR1 MDHEN, CDR2 SYDVKM. The CDR3 spans 14 residues. CDR3 protein: CASSFRRRGNEQFF. The DNA of the CDR3 is TGTGCCAGCAGTTTCCGGAGACGGGGCAATGAGCAGTTCTTC.

The V call is TRBV10-3, the J call TRBJ2-7; D gene unclear. This CDR3 contains 11 residues. V was pared by 4 bases and J by 6 bases, with 7 bases between. Per germline, CDR1 ENHRY and CDR2 SYGVKD. This CDR3 reads CAISGASEQYF. The CDR3, as DNA: TGTGCCATCAGTGGGGCTTCCGAGCAGTACTTC.

The V and J genes are TRBV20-1 and TRBJ1-2, with 9 bases matching TRBD1. Germline V gene data show CDR1 as DFQATT and CDR2 as SNEGSKA (reference sequence). Trimming at V came to 3 bases and at J to 6 bases, leaving 8 bases not matched to a gene. The CDR3 is made up of 14 amino acids. The CDR3 DNA is TGCAGTGCTAGTACCCCCGGGACAGGGCATGGCTACACCTTC. Protein product: CSASTPGTGHGYTF.

The chain couples TRBV3-1 (or the pseudogene TRBV3-2) to TRBJ2-1; weak D call: TRBD1 (6 bases). There are 12 residues in the CDR3. CDR1 LGHDT and CDR2 YNNKEL come from the germline V gene (reference sequence). Between the trimmed V and J ends, which lost 0 bases and 15 bases, there was a span of 12 bases. The DNA for the CDR3 is TGTGCCAGCAGCCAAGATCGGGACACTCGGTTCTTC. This encodes CASSQDRDTRFF.

The sample holds a few counts of this clone. The rearrangement joins TRBV28 to TRBJ2-2; TRBD1 might be the D (6 bases). The CDR3 covers 15 residues. Trimming left V 4 bases short and J 5 bases short, with 14 bases between. CDR1 MDHEN and CDR2 SYDVKM come from the germline V gene. CDR3 residues: CASSSQGRWTGELFF. Here the CDR3 DNA reads TGTGCCAGCAGTTCTCAGGGGCGGTGGACCGGGGAGCTGTTTTTT. The whole variable domain, remainder taken from reference TRBV28 and TRBJ2-2, is DVKVTQSSRYLVKRTGEKVFLECVQDMDHENMFWYRQDPGLGLRLIYFSYDVKMKEKGDIPEGYSVSREKKERFSLILESASTNQTSMYLCASSSQGRWTGELFFGEGSRLTVL.

The chain joins TRBV29-1 to TRBJ2-1; 11 bases are shared with TRBD1. V gave up 2 bases and J gave up 10 bases; unmatched junction bases: 10. The length of the CDR3 is 15 residues. Germline V gene data show CDR1 as SQVTM and CDR2 as ANQGSEA. As DNA, the CDR3 is TGCAGCGTTGAATTCCGGGACAGGGGGTCGGGGGAGCAGTTCTTC. Protein product: CSVEFRDRGSGEQFF.

The V gene is TRBV6-6, the J gene TRBJ2-1; 12 bases agree with TRBD2. This CDR3 spans 16 amino acids. In germline, CDR1 is MNHNY, CDR2 SVGAGI (reference sequence). V shed 6 bases and J 8 bases; nucleotides not matched to a gene: 11. The CDR3 nucleotides are TGTGCCAGCAGCCCTAGACTAGCGGGAGTAGTCGATGAGCAGTTCTTC. Protein sequence: CASSPRLAGVVDEQFF.